These 9 T cell receptor beta chains were sequenced from one sample in a study of blood T cell repertoires in COVID-19. The data were produced by immunoSEQ multiplex PCR, yet TCRdb's version contains in-frame clones alone and is incomplete. In the table there are over 150,000 clones, 88% of which are singletons. The sequencing sample was made of PBMCs or T cells enriched from blood (not recorded which). The receptors shown here come from a woman aged 18-35 years who had recovered from COVID-19.

This chain uses TRBV10-3 with TRBJ2-1; 8 nucleotides align to TRBD1. Germline assignment: CDR1 ENHRY and CDR2 SYGVKD. V shed 5 bases, J shed 4 bases, and the junction held 4 bases outside the gene matches. The CDR3 is 14 amino acids. The CDR3 DNA reads as TGTGCCATCAGTCCTCGACAGGGGTACAATGAGCAGTTCTTC. The encoded protein is CAISPRQGYNEQFF.

The chain uses TRBV7-2 and TRBJ2-5; tentative D call: TRBD2 (5 bases). The V gene's germline CDR1 is SGHTA and CDR2 FQGNSA. The CDR3 has 17 residues. Trimming removed 5 bases at V and 0 bases at J, with 19 bases between. CDR3 residues: CASSGPEVGKYQETQYF. The CDR3 nucleotides read TGTGCCAGCAGCGGCCCGGAGGTCGGCAAGTACCAAGAGACCCAGTACTTC.

This clone came up a few times. The CDR3 spells CASSLGTLSTDTQYF. CDR3 nucleotide sequence: TGTGCCAGCAGCCTCGGGACTCTTAGCACAGATACGCAGTATTTT. V usage is TRBV5-8 and J usage is TRBJ2-3; D perhaps matches TRBD2 (6 bases). The CDR3 runs 15 residues. V lost 4 bases, J lost 0 bases, and 12 bases lay in between. Germline CDR1 SGHTS, CDR2 YDEGEE.

The chain links TRBV25-1 to TRBJ2-7; possible D gene TRBD2, 5 bases. The CDR3 runs 12 residues. Germline values: CDR1 MGHDK, CDR2 SYGVNS. Trimming removed 3 bases at V and 4 bases at J, with 7 bases between. The CDR3 region is CASSDRGYEQYF. CDR3 nucleotide sequence: TGTGCCAGCAGTGATCGGGGTTACGAGCAGTACTTC.

V is TRBV20-1 and J is TRBJ1-1; the D gene is possibly TRBD1 (6 bases). The CDR3 runs 15 residues. CDR1 and CDR2 (germline): DFQATT, SNEGSKA (reference sequence). Trimming shortened V by 3 bases and J by 0 bases, and 14 bases separated the two germline ends. CDR3 loop: CSASVQGSLNTEAFF. DNA for the CDR3: TGCAGTGCTAGTGTGCAGGGGTCCTTGAACACTGAAGCTTTCTTT.

This clone was recorded once. The chain employs TRBV28 and TRBJ2-7; TRBD1 matches at 10 bases. V lost 6 bases, J lost 2 bases, and 4 bases stayed unmatched. There are 14 residues in the CDR3. Looked up from germline, CDR1 is MDHEN and CDR2 is SYDVKM. The CDR3 reads CASSSGTGAYEQYF. CDR3 nucleotide sequence: TGTGCCAGCAGCTCCGGGACAGGGGCCTACGAGCAGTACTTC.

The chain has TRBV7-8 and TRBJ1-5; D is unresolved. Germline CDR1 is SGHVS and CDR2 is FQNEAQ. This CDR3 has 12 residues. The germline V and J ends were trimmed by 5 bases and 6 bases, with 8 bases remaining between them. Written as DNA, the CDR3 is TGTGCCAGCAGCCCAGTAAGTCAGCCCCAGCATTTT. Amino acids: CASSPVSQPQHF.

The V call is TRBV28, the J call TRBJ1-5, with D perhaps TRBD1 (5 bases). The CDR3 extends over 16 amino acids. V lost 5 bases to trimming and J lost 3 bases, with 17 bases between them. Germline V CDR1 and CDR2: MDHEN, SYDVKM. Here the CDR3 DNA reads TGTGCCAGCAGTCCTGGGGCTGGGATAACCAATCAGCCCCAGCATTTT. Translation: CASSPGAGITNQPQHF.

The sample holds one count of this clone. The rearrangement uses TRBV11-2 and TRBJ2-3, with 10 bases identical to TRBD1. Per the germline V gene, CDR1 is SGHAT and CDR2 is FQNNGV. This CDR3 spans 13 amino acids. With V trimmed by 5 bases and J by 5 bases, 1 base remained unmatched. The CDR3 spells CASSRTGGDTQYF. The DNA for the CDR3 is TGTGCCAGCAGCCGGACAGGGGGAGATACGCAGTATTTT.